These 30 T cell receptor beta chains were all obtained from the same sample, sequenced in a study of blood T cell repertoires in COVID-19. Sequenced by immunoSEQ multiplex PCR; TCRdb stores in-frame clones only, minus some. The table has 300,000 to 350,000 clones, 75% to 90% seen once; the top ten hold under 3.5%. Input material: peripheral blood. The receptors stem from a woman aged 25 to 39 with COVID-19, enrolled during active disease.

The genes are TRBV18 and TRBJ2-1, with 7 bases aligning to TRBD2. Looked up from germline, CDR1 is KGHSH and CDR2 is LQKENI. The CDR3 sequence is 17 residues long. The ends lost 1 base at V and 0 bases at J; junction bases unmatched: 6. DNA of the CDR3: TGTGCCAGCTCACCACGGGCAGCGGGAAGCTCCTACAATGAGCAGTTCTTC. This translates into CASSPRAAGSSYNEQFF.

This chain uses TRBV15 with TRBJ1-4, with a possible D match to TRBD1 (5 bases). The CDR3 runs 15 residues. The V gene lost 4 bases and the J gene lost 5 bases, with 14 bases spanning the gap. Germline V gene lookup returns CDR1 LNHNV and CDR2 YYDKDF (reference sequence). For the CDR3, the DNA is TGTGCCACCAGCATCCCCGCCGGGGGGAATGAAAAACTGTTTTTT. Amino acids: CATSIPAGGNEKLFF.

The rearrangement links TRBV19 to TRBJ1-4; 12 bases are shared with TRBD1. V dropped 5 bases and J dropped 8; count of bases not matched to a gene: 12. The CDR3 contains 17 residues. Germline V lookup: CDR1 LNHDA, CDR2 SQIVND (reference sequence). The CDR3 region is CASSRDRGRQFAEKLFF. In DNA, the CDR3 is TGTGCCAGTAGTCGGGACAGGGGGCGCCAGTTTGCCGAAAAACTGTTTTTT.

In DNA form, the CDR3 reads TGCGCCAGCAGAGTATTGAGAGACACTGAAGCTTTCTTT. Its protein product is CASRVLRDTEAFF. The rearrangement uses TRBV5-1 and TRBJ1-1; D remains unclear. The CDR3 length is 13 residues. The V gene's germline CDR1 is SGHRS and CDR2 YFSETQ. Trimming removed 5 bases from V and 3 bases from J, with 11 bases in between.

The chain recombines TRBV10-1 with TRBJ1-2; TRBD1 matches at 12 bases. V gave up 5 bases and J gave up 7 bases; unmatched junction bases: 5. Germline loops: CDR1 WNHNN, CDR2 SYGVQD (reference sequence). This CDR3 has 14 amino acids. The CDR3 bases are TGCGCCAGCAGTTCGGGACAGGGGGCTTTTGGCTACACCTTC. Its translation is CASSSGQGAFGYTF.

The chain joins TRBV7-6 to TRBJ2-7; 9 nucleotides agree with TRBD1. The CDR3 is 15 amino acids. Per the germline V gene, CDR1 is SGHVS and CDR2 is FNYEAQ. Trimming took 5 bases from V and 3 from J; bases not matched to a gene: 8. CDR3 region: CASSHPGQGNYEQYF. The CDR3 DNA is TGTGCCAGCAGCCACCCCGGACAGGGGAACTACGAGCAGTACTTC.

This chain's CDR3 is CASSPIGRDGYTF. Written as DNA, the CDR3 is TGTGCCAGCAGCCCAATCGGCAGGGATGGCTACACCTTC. The chain couples TRBV5-4 to TRBJ1-2, with D perhaps TRBD1 (5 bases). V was cut by 4 bases and J by 6 bases, with 13 bases left in between. CDR1 and CDR2 (germline): SGHNT, YYREEE (reference sequence). This CDR3 is built from 13 residues.

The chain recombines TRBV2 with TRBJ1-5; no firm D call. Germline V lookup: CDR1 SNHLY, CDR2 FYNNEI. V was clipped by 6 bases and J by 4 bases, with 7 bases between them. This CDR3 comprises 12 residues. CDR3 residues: CASRANNQPQHF. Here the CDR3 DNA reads TGTGCCAGCAGGGCCAATAATCAGCCCCAGCATTTT. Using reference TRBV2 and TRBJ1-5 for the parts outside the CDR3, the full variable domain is EPEVTQTPSHQVTQMGQEVILRCVPISNHLYFYWYRQILGQKVEFLVSFYNNEISEKSEIFDDQFSVERPDGSNFTLKIRSTKLEDSAMYFCASRANNQPQHFGDGTRLSIL.

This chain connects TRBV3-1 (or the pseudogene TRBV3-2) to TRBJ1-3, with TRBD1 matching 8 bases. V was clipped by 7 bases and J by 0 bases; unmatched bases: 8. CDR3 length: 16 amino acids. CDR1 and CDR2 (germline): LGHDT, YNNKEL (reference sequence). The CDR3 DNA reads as TGTGCCAGCACTAAGACAGGGGTAACCTCTGGAAACACCATATATTTT. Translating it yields CASTKTGVTSGNTIYF.

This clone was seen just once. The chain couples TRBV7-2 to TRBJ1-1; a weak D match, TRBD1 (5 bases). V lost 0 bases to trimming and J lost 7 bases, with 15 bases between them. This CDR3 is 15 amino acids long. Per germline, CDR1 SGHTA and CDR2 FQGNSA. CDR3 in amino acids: CASSLAAGQSNEAFF. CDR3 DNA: TGTGCCAGCAGCTTAGCAGCGGGGCAGTCAAATGAAGCTTTCTTT.

CDR3 sequence reads: CASSGYTDTQYF. The CDR3 DNA follows: TGTGCCAGCAGCGGGTACACAGATACGCAGTATTTT. The chain joins TRBV12-3 or TRBV12-4 to TRBJ2-3; the D is unclear. CDR3 size: 12 residues. Trimming took 6 bases from V and 2 from J, leaving 6 bases between them.

This CDR3 is CASSLLGGTMNTEAFF. The DNA for the CDR3 is TGTGCCAGCAGTTTATTGGGGGGGACAATGAACACTGAAGCTTTCTTT. The chain uses TRBV28 and TRBJ1-1; D possibly corresponds to TRBD1 (6 bases). Germline CDR1 is MDHEN and CDR2 is SYDVKM. The ends were cut back, 1 base at V and 0 bases at J, with 12 bases in the middle. This CDR3 is 16 amino acids long.

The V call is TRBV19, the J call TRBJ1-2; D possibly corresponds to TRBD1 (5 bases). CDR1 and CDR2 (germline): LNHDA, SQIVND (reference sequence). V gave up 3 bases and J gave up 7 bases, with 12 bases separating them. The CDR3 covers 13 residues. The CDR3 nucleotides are TGTGCCAGTAGTATCGACAGCTTGGGTGGCTACACCTTC. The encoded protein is CASSIDSLGGYTF.

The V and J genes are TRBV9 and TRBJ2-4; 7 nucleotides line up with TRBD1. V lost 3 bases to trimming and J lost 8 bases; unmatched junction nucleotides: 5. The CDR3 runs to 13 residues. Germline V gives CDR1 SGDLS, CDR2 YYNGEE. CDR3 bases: TGTGCCAGCAGCGCTTGGGACAGTGACATTCAGTACTTC. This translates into CASSAWDSDIQYF.

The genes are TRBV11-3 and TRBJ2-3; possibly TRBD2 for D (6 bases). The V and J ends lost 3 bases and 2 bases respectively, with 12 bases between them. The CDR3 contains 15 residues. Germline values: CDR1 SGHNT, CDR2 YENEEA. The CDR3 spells CASSLRGGDTDTQYF. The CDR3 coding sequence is TGTGCCAGCAGCTTGAGGGGCGGGGACACAGATACGCAGTATTTT.

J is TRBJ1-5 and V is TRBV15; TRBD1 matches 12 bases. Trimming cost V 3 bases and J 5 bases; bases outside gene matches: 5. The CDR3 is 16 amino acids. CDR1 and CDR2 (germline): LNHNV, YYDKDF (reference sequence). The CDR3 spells CATSREGQGAYQPQHF. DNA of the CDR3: TGTGCCACCAGCAGGGAGGGACAGGGGGCCTATCAGCCCCAGCATTTT.

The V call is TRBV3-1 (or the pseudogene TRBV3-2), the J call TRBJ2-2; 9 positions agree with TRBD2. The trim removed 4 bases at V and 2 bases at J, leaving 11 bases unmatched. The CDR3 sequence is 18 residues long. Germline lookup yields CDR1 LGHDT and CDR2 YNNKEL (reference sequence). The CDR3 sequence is CASSPPRGSGRNTGELFF. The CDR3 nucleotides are TGTGCCAGCAGCCCCCCCCGGGGTAGCGGGAGAAACACCGGGGAGCTGTTTTTT.

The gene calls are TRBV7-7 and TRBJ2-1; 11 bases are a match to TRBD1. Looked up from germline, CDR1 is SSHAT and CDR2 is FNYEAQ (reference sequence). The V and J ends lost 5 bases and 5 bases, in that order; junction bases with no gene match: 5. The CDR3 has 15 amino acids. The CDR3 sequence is CASSPDRGLNNEQFF. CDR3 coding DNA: TGTGCCAGCAGCCCGGACAGGGGGCTTAACAATGAGCAGTTCTTC.

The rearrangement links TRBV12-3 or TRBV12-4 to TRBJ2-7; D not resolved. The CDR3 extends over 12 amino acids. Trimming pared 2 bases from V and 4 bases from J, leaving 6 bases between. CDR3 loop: CASSLSRYEQYF. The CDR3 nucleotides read TGTGCCAGCAGTTTATCTAGATACGAGCAGTACTTC.

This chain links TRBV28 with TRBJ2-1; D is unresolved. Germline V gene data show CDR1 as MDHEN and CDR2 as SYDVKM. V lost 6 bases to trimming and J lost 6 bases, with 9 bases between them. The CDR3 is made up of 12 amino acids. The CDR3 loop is CASSLRINEQFF. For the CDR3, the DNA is TGTGCCAGCAGCCTCAGGATCAATGAGCAGTTCTTC.

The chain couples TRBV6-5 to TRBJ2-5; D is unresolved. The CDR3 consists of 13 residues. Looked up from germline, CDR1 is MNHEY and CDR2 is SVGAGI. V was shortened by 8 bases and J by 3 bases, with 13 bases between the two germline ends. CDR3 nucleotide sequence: TGTGCCAGCCAGTATGGTAGCAAAGAGACCCAGTACTTC. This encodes CASQYGSKETQYF.

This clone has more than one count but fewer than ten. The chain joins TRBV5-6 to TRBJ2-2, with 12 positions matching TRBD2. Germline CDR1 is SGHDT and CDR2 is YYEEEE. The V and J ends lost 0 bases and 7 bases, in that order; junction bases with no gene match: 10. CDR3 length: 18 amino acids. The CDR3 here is CASSLGLAGVGRNGELFF. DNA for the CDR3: TGTGCCAGCAGCTTGGGACTAGCGGGAGTCGGTAGGAACGGGGAGCTGTTTTTT. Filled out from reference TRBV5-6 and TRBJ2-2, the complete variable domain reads DAGVTQSPTHLIKTRGQQVTLRCSPKSGHDTVSWYQQALGQGPQFIFQYYEEEERQRGNFPDRFSGHQFPNYSSELNVNALLLGDSALYLCASSLGLAGVGRNGELFFGEGSRLTVL.

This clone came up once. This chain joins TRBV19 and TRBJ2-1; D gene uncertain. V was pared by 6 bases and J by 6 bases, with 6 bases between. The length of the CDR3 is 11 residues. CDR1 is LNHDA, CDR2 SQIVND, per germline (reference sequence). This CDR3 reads CASSLRNEQFF. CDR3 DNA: TGTGCCAGTAGCCTACGCAATGAGCAGTTCTTC.

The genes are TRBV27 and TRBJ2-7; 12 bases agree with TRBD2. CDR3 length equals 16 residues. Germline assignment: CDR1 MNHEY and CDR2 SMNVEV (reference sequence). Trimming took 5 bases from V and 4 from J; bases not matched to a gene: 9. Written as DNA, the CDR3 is TGTGCCAGCAGTCCACTCCCTAGCGGGAGGGGGTACGAGCAGTACTTC. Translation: CASSPLPSGRGYEQYF.

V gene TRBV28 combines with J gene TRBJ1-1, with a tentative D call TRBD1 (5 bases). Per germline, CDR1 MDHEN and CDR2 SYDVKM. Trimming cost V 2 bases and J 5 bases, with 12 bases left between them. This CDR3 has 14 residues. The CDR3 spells CASSLGGGWTEAFF. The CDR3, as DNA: TGTGCCAGCAGTTTAGGGGGGGGATGGACTGAAGCTTTCTTT.

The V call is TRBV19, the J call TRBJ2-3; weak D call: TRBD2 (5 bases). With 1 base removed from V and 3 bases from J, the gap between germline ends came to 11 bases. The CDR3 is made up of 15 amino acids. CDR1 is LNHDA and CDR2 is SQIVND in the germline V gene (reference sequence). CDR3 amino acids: CASSIGGVVTDTQYF. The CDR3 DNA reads TGTGCCAGTAGTATAGGGGGAGTAGTTACAGATACGCAGTATTTT.

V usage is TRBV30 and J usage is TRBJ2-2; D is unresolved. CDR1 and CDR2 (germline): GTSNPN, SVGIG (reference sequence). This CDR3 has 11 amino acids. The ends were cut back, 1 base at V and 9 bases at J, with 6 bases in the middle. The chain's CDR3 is CAWSGSRELFF. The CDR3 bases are TGTGCCTGGAGTGGCAGTCGGGAGCTGTTTTTT.

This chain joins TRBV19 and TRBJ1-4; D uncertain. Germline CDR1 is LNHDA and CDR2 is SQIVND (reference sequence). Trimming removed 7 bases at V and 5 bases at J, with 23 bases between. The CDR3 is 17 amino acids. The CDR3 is CASTPAGIYNPNEKLFF. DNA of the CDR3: TGTGCCAGTACCCCCGCGGGTATCTACAACCCCAATGAAAAACTGTTTTTT.

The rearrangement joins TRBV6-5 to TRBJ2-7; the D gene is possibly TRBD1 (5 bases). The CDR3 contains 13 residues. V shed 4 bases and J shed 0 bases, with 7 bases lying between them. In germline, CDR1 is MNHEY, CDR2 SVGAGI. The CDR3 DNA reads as TGTGCCAGCAGTTGGGGCAGCTCCTACGAGCAGTACTTC. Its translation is CASSWGSSYEQYF.

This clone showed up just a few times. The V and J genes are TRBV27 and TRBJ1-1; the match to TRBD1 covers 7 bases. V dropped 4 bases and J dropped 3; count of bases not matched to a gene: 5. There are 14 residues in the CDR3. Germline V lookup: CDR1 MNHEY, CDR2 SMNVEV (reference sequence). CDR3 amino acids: CASSSHRGDTEAFF. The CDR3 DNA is TGTGCCAGCAGTTCGCACAGGGGTGACACTGAAGCTTTCTTT.